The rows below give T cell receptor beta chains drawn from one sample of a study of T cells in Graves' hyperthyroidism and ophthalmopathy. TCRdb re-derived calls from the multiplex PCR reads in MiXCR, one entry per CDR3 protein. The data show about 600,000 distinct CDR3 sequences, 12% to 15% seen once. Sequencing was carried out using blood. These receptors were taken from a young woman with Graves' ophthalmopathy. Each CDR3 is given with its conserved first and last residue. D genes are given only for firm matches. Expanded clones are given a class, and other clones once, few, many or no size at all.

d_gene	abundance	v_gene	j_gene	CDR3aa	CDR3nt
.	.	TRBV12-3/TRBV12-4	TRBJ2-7	CASSLPNREIYEQYF	TGTGCCAGCAGTTTACCTAACCGGGAGATCTACGAGCAGTACTTC
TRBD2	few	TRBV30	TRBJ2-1	CAWSNPGLASNEQFF	TGTGCCTGGAGTAACCCGGGACTAGCGTCCAATGAGCAGTTCTTC
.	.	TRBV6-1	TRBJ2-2	CASRAGQLNTGELFF	TGTGCCAGCAGAGCCGGACAGTTGAACACCGGGGAGCTGTTTTTT
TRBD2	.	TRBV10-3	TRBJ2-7	CAIGGPGTSGIGYEQYF	TGTGCCATCGGGGGCCCCGGGACTAGCGGGATTGGCTACGAGCAGTACTTC
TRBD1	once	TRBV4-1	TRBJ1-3	CASSQGSQAGQGNTIYF	TGCGCCAGCAGCCAAGGATCTCAAGCGGGACAGGGAAACACCATATATTTT
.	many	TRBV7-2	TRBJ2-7	CASSLAGKTYEQYF	TGTGCCAGCAGCTTAGCAGGGAAGACCTACGAGCAGTACTTC
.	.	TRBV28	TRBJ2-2	CASRSGARLGEWTGELFF	TGTGCCAGCAGGTCAGGGGCCCGCCTGGGGGAGTGGACCGGGGAGCTGTTTTTT
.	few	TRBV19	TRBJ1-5	CASSIRLEGLPYSNQPQHF	TGTGCCAGTAGTATTAGATTGGAGGGGCTTCCATATAGCAATCAGCCCCAGCATTTT
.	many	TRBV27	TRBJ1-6	CASKWDFDNSPLHF	TGTGCCAGCAAGTGGGATTTCGATAATTCACCCCTCCACTTT
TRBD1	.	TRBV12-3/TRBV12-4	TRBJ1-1	CACRRQGSAEAFF	TGTGCCTGCAGGCGACAGGGCTCGGCTGAAGCTTTCTTT
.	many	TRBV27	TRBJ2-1	CASSLALRTFYNEQFF	TGTGCCAGCAGTTTGGCTCTGCGGACTTTCTACAATGAGCAGTTCTTC
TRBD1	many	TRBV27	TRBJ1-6	CASSLDQGARSPLHF	TGTGCCAGCAGTTTAGATCAGGGGGCAAGGTCACCCCTCCACTTT
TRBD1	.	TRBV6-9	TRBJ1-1	CASSFGTGIFSNTEAFF	TGTGCCAGCAGTTTCGGGACAGGGATTTTTTCGAACACTGAAGCTTTCTTT
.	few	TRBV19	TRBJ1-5	CASSIPVAAEDQPQHF	TGTGCCAGTAGTATCCCTGTGGCGGCCGAGGACCAGCCCCAGCATTTT
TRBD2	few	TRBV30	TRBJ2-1	CATIKRTSFSYNEQFF	TGTGCTACTATAAAGCGGACTAGTTTTTCCTACAATGAGCAGTTCTTC
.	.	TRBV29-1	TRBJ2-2	CSANSPNTGELFF	TGCAGCGCCAATAGTCCGAACACCGGGGAGCTGTTTTTT
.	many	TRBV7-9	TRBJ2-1	CASSRRGSGYNEQFF	TGTGCCAGCAGCCGGAGGGGTAGCGGTTACAATGAGCAGTTCTTC
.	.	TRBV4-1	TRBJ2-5	CASSLTKGETQYF	TGCGCCAGCAGCCTGACTAAGGGTGAGACCCAGTACTTC
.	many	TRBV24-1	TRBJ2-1	CATSDQIAVGEQFF	TGTGCCACCAGTGATCAGATAGCGGTTGGGGAGCAGTTCTTC
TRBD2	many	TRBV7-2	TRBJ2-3	CASSRRAGGGDTQYF	TGTGCCAGCAGCCGGCGCGCGGGAGGGGGGGATACGCAGTATTTT
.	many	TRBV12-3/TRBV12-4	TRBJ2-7	CASSYDSHSYEQYF	TGTGCCAGCAGCTATGACAGCCACTCCTACGAGCAGTACTTC
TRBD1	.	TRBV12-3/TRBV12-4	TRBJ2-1	CASTTGANYNEQFF	TGTGCCAGCACCACAGGGGCCAACTACAATGAGCAGTTCTTC
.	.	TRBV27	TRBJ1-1	CASSLIMGPEAFF	TGTGCCAGCAGTTTAATCATGGGACCCGAAGCTTTCTTT
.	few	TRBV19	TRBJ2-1	CASSIWTNEQFF	TGTGCCAGTAGTATATGGACTAATGAGCAGTTCTTC
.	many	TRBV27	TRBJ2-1	CASSAIRNEQFF	TGTGCCAGCAGCGCGATTAGGAATGAGCAGTTCTTC
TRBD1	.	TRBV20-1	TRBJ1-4	CSAPDRVMATNEKLFF	TGCAGTGCACCGGACAGGGTGATGGCAACTAATGAAAAACTGTTTTTT
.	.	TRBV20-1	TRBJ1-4	CSARDWEGPPNLFF	TGCAGTGCTAGAGATTGGGAGGGGCCCCCTAACCTGTTTTTT
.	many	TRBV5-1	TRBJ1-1	CASSLVDLGDTEAFF	TGCGCCAGCAGCTTGGTGGACCTAGGGGACACTGAAGCTTTCTTT
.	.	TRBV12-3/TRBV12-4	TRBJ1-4	CASSIRRPGNEKLFF	TGTGCCAGCAGTATCAGACGCCCCGGGAATGAAAAACTGTTTTTT
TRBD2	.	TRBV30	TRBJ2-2	CAWSGLAALAMTGELFF	TGTGCCTGGAGTGGCCTAGCGGCCCTGGCTATGACCGGGGAGCTGTTTTTT
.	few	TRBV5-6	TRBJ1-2	CASSLGMDHYGYTF	TGTGCCAGCAGCTTGGGTATGGACCACTATGGCTACACCTTC
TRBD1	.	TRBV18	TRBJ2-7	CASSPTGLNYEQYF	TGTGCCAGCTCACCGACAGGGTTGAACTACGAGCAGTACTTC
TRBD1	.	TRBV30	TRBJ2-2	CAWRTGGGTGELFF	TGTGCCTGGAGGACAGGGGGGGGCACCGGGGAGCTGTTTTTT
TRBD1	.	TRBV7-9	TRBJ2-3	CASSYRGTRYF	TGTGCCAGCAGCTACAGGGGTACAAGGTATTTT
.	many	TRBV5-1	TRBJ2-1	CASSLGHGRNEQFF	TGCGCCAGCAGCTTGGGGCACGGTCGGAATGAGCAGTTCTTC
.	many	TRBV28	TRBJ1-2	CASTPGGQNYGYTF	TGTGCCAGCACACCGGGGGGGCAGAACTATGGCTACACCTTC
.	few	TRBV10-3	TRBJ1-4	CAISARDDEKLFF	TGTGCCATCAGTGCCAGGGATGATGAAAAACTGTTTTTT
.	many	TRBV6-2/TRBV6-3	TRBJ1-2	CASSHRQSRYTF	TGTGCCAGCAGTCACCGACAGAGCCGCTACACCTTC
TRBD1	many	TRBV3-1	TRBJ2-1	CASSEGTGGYNEQFF	TGTGCCAGCAGTGAAGGGACAGGGGGTTACAATGAGCAGTTCTTC
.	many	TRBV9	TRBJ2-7	CASSLSQWASYEQYF	TGTGCCAGCAGCCTCTCCCAGTGGGCTAGCTACGAGCAGTACTTC
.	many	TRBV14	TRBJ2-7	CASSPVAGLNYEQYF	TGTGCCAGCAGCCCCGTTGCGGGGCTCAACTACGAGCAGTACTTC